These 28 T cell receptor beta chains came from one sample sequenced in a study of technical replicates of blood from a few donors. TCRdb's copy holds only in-frame clones and misses some; the assay was immunoSEQ multiplex PCR. The data hold tens of thousands of clones, with roughly 89% observed a single time. Sequenced input: T cells isolated from PBMCs. The receptor source for this set is a human donor in good health.

This rearrangement joins TRBV5-4 to TRBJ2-1; 9 bases are shared with TRBD2. From germline, CDR1 is SGHNT and CDR2 YYREEE (reference sequence). The CDR3 extends over 18 amino acids. Trimming removed 0 bases from V and 1 base from J; junction bases left unmatched: 8. The CDR3 DNA follows: TGTGCCAGCAGCTTGGATTCTAGCGGGGTTTTATCCTACAATGAGCAGTTCTTC. Translation gives CASSLDSSGVLSYNEQFF.

The rearrangement links TRBV19 to TRBJ2-7, with TRBD1 matching over 7 bases. The CDR3 is 12 residues long. With 4 bases clipped from V and 3 bases from J, the junction kept 0 bases outside the gene matches. Germline lookup yields CDR1 LNHDA and CDR2 SQIVND (reference sequence). CDR3 coding DNA: TGTGCCAGTAGTAGGGACAGCTACGAGCAGTACTTC. This encodes CASSRDSYEQYF.

This clone was seen a handful of times. V and J are TRBV12-5 and TRBJ1-4; no reliable D call. V lost 1 base and J lost 5, with 5 bases in between. Germline V gene data show CDR1 as LGHNT and CDR2 as FRNRAP. CDR3 length: 13 amino acids. CDR3 DNA: TGTGCTAGTGGTTTGGGGCAAAATGAAAAACTGTTTTTT. Translation: CASGLGQNEKLFF.

This clone was recorded once. The chain couples TRBV10-3 to TRBJ2-1, with D unclear. V was pared by 4 bases and J by 4 bases, with 5 bases between. The CDR3 contains 12 residues. In germline, CDR1 is ENHRY, CDR2 SYGVKD. CDR3 bases: TGTGCCATCAGTGGGCTGTACAATGAGCAGTTCTTC. The encoded protein is CAISGLYNEQFF.

The chain combines TRBV30 with TRBJ1-1; 8 bases map to TRBD1. Germline values: CDR1 GTSNPN, CDR2 SVGIG (reference sequence). V shed 1 base, J shed 6 bases, and the junction held 7 bases outside the gene matches. The CDR3 covers 14 residues. The DNA for the CDR3 is TGTGCCTGGAGTGAGGGGACAGGAGGGTCTGAAGCTTTCTTT. Protein: CAWSEGTGGSEAFF.

The chain has TRBV5-1 and TRBJ2-7, with 10 bases fitting TRBD2. The trim removed 7 bases at V and 7 bases at J, leaving 17 bases unmatched. In germline, CDR1 is SGHRS, CDR2 YFSETQ. The CDR3 extends over 16 amino acids. The CDR3 sequence is CASSSFTSGNPGEQYF. Here the CDR3 DNA reads TGCGCCAGCTCCTCCTTTACTAGCGGGAATCCGGGGGAGCAGTACTTC.

The rearrangement uses TRBV9 and TRBJ2-1; the D is unclear. Germline CDR1 and CDR2: SGDLS and YYNGEE. Trimming removed 4 bases from V and 0 bases from J, with 5 bases in between. The CDR3 length is 13 residues. CDR3 sequence (DNA): TGTGCCAGCAGCTTTAACTCCTACAATGAGCAGTTCTTC. This sequence encodes CASSFNSYNEQFF.

This chain uses TRBV4-1 with TRBJ1-2; D is unclear. CDR3 length equals 17 residues. Trimming removed 2 bases from V and 0 bases from J, with 16 bases in between. Per the germline V gene, CDR1 is MGHRA and CDR2 is YSYEKL. CDR3: CASSQRSGLRANYGYTF. In nucleotides, the CDR3 is TGCGCCAGCAGCCAAAGATCAGGACTGAGAGCTAACTATGGCTACACCTTC.

CDR3 coding DNA: TGTGCCAGCAACCGAGAAAGCTATGGCTACACCTTC. This codes for CASNRESYGYTF. This chain connects TRBV7-9 to TRBJ1-2; D uncertain. Germline CDR1 reads SEHNR; CDR2 reads FQNEAQ (reference sequence). V lost 7 bases and J 4 bases, leaving 10 bases between the germline ends. CDR3 length: 12 amino acids. The full variable domain, its missing parts supplied by reference TRBV7-9 and TRBJ1-2, is DTGVSQNPRHKITKRGQNVTFRCDPISEHNRLYWYRQTLGQGPEFLTYFQNEAQLEKSRLLSDRFSAERPKGSFSTLEIQRTEQGDSAMYLCASNRESYGYTFGSGTRLTVV.

V and J are TRBV5-1 and TRBJ2-1, with D hard to call. This CDR3 has 14 amino acids. Per germline, CDR1 SGHRS and CDR2 YFSETQ. Trimming cost V 0 bases and J 4 bases, with 8 bases left between them. CDR3 in amino acids: CASSLGSNYNEQFF. In DNA form, the CDR3 reads TGCGCCAGCAGCTTGGGGAGTAATTACAATGAGCAGTTCTTC.

This clone was seen only a few times. V gene TRBV6-4 combines with J gene TRBJ2-3, with TRBD2 identical over 7 bases. The CDR3 totals 16 residues. The germline gives CDR1 MRHNA, CDR2 SNTAGT. The trim removed 2 bases at V and 1 base at J, leaving 6 bases unmatched. The CDR3 DNA sequence: TGTGCCAGCAGTGACGGGCCTAGCGGCGGCACAGATACGCAGTATTTT. Protein sequence: CASSDGPSGGTDTQYF.

This clone occurred a few times. The chain links TRBV9 to TRBJ1-1; possibly TRBD1 for D (6 bases). Per germline, CDR1 SGDLS and CDR2 YYNGEE. The CDR3 totals 14 residues. Deletions cut 2 bases from V and 5 bases from J, with 13 bases between. CDR3 sequence (DNA): TGTGCCAGCAGCGTGGCGACAGGTGGGACTGAAGCTTTCTTT. The encoded protein is CASSVATGGTEAFF.

This chain uses TRBV6-1 with TRBJ2-7; D is unclear. The length of the CDR3 is 13 residues. Trimming removed 7 bases from V and 2 bases from J, with 12 bases in between. Germline V gene lookup returns CDR1 MNHNS and CDR2 SASEGT. The CDR3 DNA is TGTGCCAGCACCACGGGTGCCCCCTACGAGCAGTACTTC. Protein: CASTTGAPYEQYF.

The chain couples TRBV10-1 to TRBJ2-5, with TRBD2 as a possible D gene (5 bases). The CDR3 has 13 amino acids. CDR1 and CDR2 (germline): WNHNN, SYGVQD (reference sequence). Trimming cost V 3 bases and J 7 bases, with 12 bases left between them. The CDR3 spells CASSDRASGTQYF. For the CDR3, the DNA is TGCGCCAGCAGTGATCGAGCAAGCGGGACCCAGTACTTC.

The V call is TRBV9, the J call TRBJ2-1, with 10 bases lining up with TRBD2. V shed 3 bases, J shed 4 bases, and the junction held 4 bases outside the gene matches. The germline CDR1 and CDR2 sequences are SGDLS and YYNGEE. The CDR3 runs 15 residues. Written as DNA, the CDR3 is TGTGCCAGCAGCGAAAGCGGGAGGGCGTACAATGAGCAGTTCTTC. Amino acid sequence: CASSESGRAYNEQFF.

The CDR3 is CASSGDSSSYEQYF. The CDR3 DNA reads as TGCGCCAGCAGCGGGGACAGTAGCTCCTACGAGCAGTACTTC. This chain connects TRBV5-1 to TRBJ2-7, with 7 bases lining up with TRBD1. Germline V CDR1 and CDR2: SGHRS, YFSETQ. The CDR3 covers 14 residues. J gave up 0 bases and V 4 bases, and 4 bases lay outside the gene matches.

The rearrangement uses TRBV2 and TRBJ1-2, with a possible D match to TRBD1 (6 bases). The CDR3 has 16 residues. Germline values: CDR1 SNHLY, CDR2 FYNNEI. Trimming took 7 bases from V and 4 from J, leaving 22 bases between them. The CDR3 here is CASIERPLQGPYGYTF. The CDR3 DNA sequence: TGTGCCAGCATCGAACGCCCCTTACAGGGACCCTATGGCTACACCTTC.

This clone was counted a single time. CDR3 region: CASSARGGTEAFF. In nucleotides, the CDR3 is TGTGCCAGCAGTGCCAGAGGGGGCACTGAAGCTTTCTTT. The chain joins TRBV6-6 to TRBJ1-1; weak D call: TRBD1 (6 bases). The CDR3 covers 13 residues. With 5 bases removed from V and 4 bases from J, the gap between germline ends came to 11 bases. CDR1 is MNHNY, CDR2 SVGAGI, per germline (reference sequence).

This rearrangement joins TRBV2 to TRBJ1-2, with D hard to call. Germline loops: CDR1 SNHLY, CDR2 FYNNEI. This CDR3 is 15 amino acids long. Between the trimmed V and J ends, which lost 2 bases and 3 bases, there was a span of 13 bases. CDR3 sequence reads: CASSELAGGYYGYTF. CDR3 coding DNA: TGTGCCAGCAGTGAATTGGCAGGAGGATACTATGGCTACACCTTC.

The V call is TRBV5-1, the J call TRBJ2-1, with TRBD1 matching over 7 bases. V shed 4 bases, J shed 6 bases, and the junction held 4 bases outside the gene matches. The CDR3 loop spans 13 amino acids. Germline CDR1 SGHRS, CDR2 YFSETQ. CDR3 coding DNA: TGCGCCAGCAGCCTGAGACAGGGCAATGAGCAGTTCTTC. As protein: CASSLRQGNEQFF.

The rearrangement joins TRBV27 to TRBJ2-7; no clear D. Trimming took off 7 bases at V and 1 base at J, with 17 bases between the two ends. The CDR3 totals 15 residues. Germline values: CDR1 MNHEY, CDR2 SMNVEV (reference sequence). The CDR3 DNA sequence: TGTGCCAGCACGAAAAGCCTGACTGGTTCCTACGAGCAGTACTTC. Translated: CASTKSLTGSYEQYF.

The rearrangement uses TRBV5-8 and TRBJ2-7, with 11 bases aligning to TRBD1. The CDR3 is 14 residues long. CDR1 and CDR2 from the germline V gene are SGHTS and YDEGEE. Trimming at V came to 3 bases and at J to 3 bases, leaving 2 bases not matched to a gene. The CDR3 region is CASSWGTGGYEQYF. In DNA, the CDR3 is TGTGCCAGCAGCTGGGGGACAGGGGGCTACGAGCAGTACTTC.

The chain uses TRBV6-5 and TRBJ2-7; TRBD1 matches 7 bases. The CDR3 spans 14 residues. V gave up 3 bases and J gave up 2 bases; unmatched junction bases: 4. Germline V gene sequence: CDR1 MNHEY, CDR2 SVGAGI. The CDR3 protein is CASSYRDSTYEQYF. The CDR3 region has the DNA TGTGCCAGCAGTTATCGGGACAGCACCTACGAGCAGTACTTC.

J is TRBJ1-5 and V is TRBV28; no firm D call. V shed 4 bases and J shed 0 bases, with 10 bases lying between them. Germline V CDR1 and CDR2: MDHEN, SYDVKM. This CDR3 has 15 amino acids. The CDR3 DNA is TGTGCCAGCAGTTCTATGGTTGATAGCAATCAGCCCCAGCATTTT. This codes for CASSSMVDSNQPQHF.

The rearrangement uses TRBV29-1 and TRBJ2-5; unclear D gene. The CDR3 extends over 13 amino acids. The V end lost 4 bases, the J end lost 5 bases, and 14 bases lay between the germline ends. Germline loops: CDR1 SQVTM, CDR2 ANQGSEA. The DNA for the CDR3 is TGCAGCGTTGGAAGCGCTTATGGGGAGACCCAGTACTTC. The encoded protein is CSVGSAYGETQYF. The full variable domain, rest sourced from reference TRBV29-1 and TRBJ2-5, is SAVISQKPSRDICQRGTSLTIQCQVDSQVTMMFWYRQQPGQSLTLIATANQGSEATYESGFVIDKFPISRPNLTFSTLTVSNMSPEDSSIYLCSVGSAYGETQYFGPGTRLLVL.

V is TRBV5-1 and J is TRBJ2-7; D perhaps matches TRBD2 (6 bases). V was shortened by 4 bases and J by 3 bases, with 11 bases between the two germline ends. Germline V gives CDR1 SGHRS, CDR2 YFSETQ. This CDR3 is 13 amino acids long. CDR3 amino acids: CASSDLTSYEQYF. CDR3 DNA sequence: TGCGCCAGCAGCGATCTGACTAGCTACGAGCAGTACTTC.

V and J are TRBV2 and TRBJ1-1, with a weak D call TRBD1 (5 bases). Trimming cost V 4 bases and J 5 bases, with 17 bases left between them. The CDR3 consists of 15 residues. Germline V lookup: CDR1 SNHLY, CDR2 FYNNEI. CDR3 residues: CASSAPRGINTEAFF. DNA for the CDR3: TGTGCCAGCAGTGCCCCGCGGGGGATTAATACTGAAGCTTTCTTT.

The CDR3 is CASSPGGWQETQYF. In DNA form, the CDR3 reads TGTGCCAGCAGCCCCGGAGGGTGGCAAGAGACCCAGTACTTC. The chain employs TRBV27 and TRBJ2-5, with D possibly being TRBD2 (6 bases). Germline CDR1 MNHEY, CDR2 SMNVEV (reference sequence). The CDR3 has 14 amino acids. V dropped 6 bases and J dropped 2 bases, with 13 bases sitting between them.